This TCR beta chain was observed in a study of OX40 agonist ivuxolimab in advanced cancers. About the study: A mean age of around 60 years, range about 20 to 90, was recorded, and under 85% were male. Findings of the study overall: Antigen targets of the expanded peripheral T cells went undetermined. In general, CD8+ T cells held more expanded clones than CD4+ did, on average.

About this clone itself: Antigen: not known.

Assay: immunoSEQ multiplex PCR; the TCRdb copy retains only in-frame clones and omits some. The data hold about 78,000 clones, with 85% to 95% observed a single time. The length of the CDR3 is 17 residues. The V and J ends lost 1 base and 1 base respectively, with 17 bases between them. The V gene's germline CDR1 is MGHRA and CDR2 YSYEKL. Sequencing used CD4+ or CD8+ T cells sorted from blood, obtained in a trial of the OX40 agonist ivuxolimab. This clonotype was sampled from an adult with an advanced solid tumor such as melanoma, head and neck, liver or kidney cancer. The chain carries TRBV4-1 and TRBJ2-7; TRBD2 might be the D (6 bases). Here the CDR3 reads CASSQAKLRDSSYEQYF. The CDR3 DNA reads TGCGCCAGCAGCCAAGCTAAACTTAGGGACTCTTCCTACGAGCAGTACTTC.